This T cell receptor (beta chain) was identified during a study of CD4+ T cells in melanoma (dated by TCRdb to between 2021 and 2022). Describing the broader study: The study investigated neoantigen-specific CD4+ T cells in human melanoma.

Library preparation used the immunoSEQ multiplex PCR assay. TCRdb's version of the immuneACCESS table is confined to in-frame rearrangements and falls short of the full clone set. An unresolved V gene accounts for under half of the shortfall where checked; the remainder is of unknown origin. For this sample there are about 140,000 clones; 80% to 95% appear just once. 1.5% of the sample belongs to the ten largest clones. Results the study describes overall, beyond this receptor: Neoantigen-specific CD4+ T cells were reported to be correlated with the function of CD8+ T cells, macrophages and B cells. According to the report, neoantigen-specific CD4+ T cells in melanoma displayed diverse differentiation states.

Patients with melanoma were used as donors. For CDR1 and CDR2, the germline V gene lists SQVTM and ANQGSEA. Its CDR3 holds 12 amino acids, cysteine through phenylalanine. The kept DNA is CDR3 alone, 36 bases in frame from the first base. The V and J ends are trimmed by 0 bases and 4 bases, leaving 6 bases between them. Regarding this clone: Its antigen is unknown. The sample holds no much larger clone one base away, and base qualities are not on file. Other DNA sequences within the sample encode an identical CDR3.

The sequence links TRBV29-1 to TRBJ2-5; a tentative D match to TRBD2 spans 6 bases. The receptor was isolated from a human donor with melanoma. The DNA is TGCAGCGTTGAAGAGGGGGGAGAGACCCAGTACTTC. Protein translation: CSVEEGGETQYF. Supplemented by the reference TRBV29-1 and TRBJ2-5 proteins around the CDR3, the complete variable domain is SAVISQKPSRDICQRGTSLTIQCQVDSQVTMMFWYRQQPGQSLTLIATANQGSEATYESGFVIDKFPISRPNLTFSTLTVSNMSPEDSSIYLCSVEEGGETQYFGPGTRLLVL.